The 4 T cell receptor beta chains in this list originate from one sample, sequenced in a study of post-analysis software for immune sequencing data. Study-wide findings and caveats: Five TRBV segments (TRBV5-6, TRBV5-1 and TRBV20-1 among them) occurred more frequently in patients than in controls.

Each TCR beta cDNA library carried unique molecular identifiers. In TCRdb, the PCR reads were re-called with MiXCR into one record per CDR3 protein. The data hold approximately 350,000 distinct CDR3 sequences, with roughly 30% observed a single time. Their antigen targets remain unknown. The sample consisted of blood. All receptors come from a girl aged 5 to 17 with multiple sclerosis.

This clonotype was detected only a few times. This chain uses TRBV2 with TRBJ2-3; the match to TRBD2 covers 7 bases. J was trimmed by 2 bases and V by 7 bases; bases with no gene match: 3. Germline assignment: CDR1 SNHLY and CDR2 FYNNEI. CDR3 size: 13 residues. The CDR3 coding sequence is TGTGCCAGCACCGGGGGGTACACAGATACGCAGTATTTT. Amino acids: CASTGGYTDTQYF. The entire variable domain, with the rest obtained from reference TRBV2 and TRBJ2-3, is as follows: EPEVTQTPSHQVTQMGQEVILRCVPISNHLYFYWYRQILGQKVEFLVSFYNNEISEKSEIFDDQFSVERPDGSNFTLKIRSTKLEDSAMYFCASTGGYTDTQYFGPGTRLTVL.

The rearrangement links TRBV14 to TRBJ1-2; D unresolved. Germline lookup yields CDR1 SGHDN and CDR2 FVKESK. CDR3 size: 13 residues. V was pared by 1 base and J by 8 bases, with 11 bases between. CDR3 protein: CASSQVLGVGYTF. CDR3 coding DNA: TGTGCCAGCAGCCAAGTTCTTGGGGTGGGCTACACCTTC.

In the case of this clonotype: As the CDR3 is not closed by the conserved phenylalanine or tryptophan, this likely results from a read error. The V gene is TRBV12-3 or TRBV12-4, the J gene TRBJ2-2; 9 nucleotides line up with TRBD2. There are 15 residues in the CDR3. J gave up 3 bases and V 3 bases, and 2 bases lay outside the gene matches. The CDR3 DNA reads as TGTGCCAGCAGTTTTAGCGGGGGAGACACCGGGGAGCTGTTTTGT. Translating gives CASSFSGGDTGELFC.

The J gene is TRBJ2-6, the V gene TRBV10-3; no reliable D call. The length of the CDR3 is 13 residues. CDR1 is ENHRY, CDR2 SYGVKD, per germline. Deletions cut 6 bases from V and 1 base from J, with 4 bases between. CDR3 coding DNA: TGTGCCATCAGGGGGTCTGGGGCCAACGTCCTGACTTTC. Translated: CAIRGSGANVLTF.